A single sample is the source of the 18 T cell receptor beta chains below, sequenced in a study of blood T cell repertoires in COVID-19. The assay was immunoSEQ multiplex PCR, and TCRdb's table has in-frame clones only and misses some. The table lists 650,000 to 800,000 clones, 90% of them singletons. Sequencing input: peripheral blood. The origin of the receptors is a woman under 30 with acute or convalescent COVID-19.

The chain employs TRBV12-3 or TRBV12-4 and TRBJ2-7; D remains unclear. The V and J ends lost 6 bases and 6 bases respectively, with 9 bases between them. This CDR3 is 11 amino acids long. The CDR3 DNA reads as TGTGCCAGCAGCCCTGCGATCGAGCAGTACTTC. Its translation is CASSPAIEQYF.

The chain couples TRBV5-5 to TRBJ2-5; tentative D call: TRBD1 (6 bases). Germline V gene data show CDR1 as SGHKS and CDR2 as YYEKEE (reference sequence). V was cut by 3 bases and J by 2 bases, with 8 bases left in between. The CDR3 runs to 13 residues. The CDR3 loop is CASSYRAQETQYF. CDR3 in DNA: TGTGCCAGCAGCTACAGGGCTCAAGAGACCCAGTACTTC.

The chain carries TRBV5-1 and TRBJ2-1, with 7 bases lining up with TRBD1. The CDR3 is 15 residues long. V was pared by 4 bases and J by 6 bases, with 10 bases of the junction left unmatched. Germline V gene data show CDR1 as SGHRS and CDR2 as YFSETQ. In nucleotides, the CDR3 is TGCGCCAGCAGCGTTACAGGGGCCCCCATCAATGAGCAGTTCTTC. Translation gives CASSVTGAPINEQFF.

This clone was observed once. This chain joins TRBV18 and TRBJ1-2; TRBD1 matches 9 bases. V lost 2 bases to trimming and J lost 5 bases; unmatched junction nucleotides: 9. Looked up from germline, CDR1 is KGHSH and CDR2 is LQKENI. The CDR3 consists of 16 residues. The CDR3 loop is CASSPSPTGGRYGYTF. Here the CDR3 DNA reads TGTGCCAGCTCACCATCCCCGACAGGGGGTCGTTATGGCTACACCTTC.

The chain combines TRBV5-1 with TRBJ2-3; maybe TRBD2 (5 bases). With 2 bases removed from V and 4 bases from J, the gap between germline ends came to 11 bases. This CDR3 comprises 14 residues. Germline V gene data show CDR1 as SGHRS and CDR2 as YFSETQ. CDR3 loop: CASSFGLQADTQYF. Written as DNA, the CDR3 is TGCGCCAGCAGCTTCGGACTCCAGGCAGATACGCAGTATTTT.

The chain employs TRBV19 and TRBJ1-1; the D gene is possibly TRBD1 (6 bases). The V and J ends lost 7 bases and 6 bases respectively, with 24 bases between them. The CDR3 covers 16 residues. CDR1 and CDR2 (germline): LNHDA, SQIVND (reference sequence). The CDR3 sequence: CASTPDRFFINAEAFF. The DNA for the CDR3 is TGTGCCAGTACCCCCGACAGGTTCTTTATTAACGCTGAAGCTTTCTTT.

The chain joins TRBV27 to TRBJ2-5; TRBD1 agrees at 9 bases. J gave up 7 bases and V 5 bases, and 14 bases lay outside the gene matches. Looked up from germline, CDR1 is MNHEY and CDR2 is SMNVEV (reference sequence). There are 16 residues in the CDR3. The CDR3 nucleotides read TGTGCCAGCAGTACATACCGGGACAGGGAGGTTAGGACCCAGTACTTC. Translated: CASSTYRDREVRTQYF.

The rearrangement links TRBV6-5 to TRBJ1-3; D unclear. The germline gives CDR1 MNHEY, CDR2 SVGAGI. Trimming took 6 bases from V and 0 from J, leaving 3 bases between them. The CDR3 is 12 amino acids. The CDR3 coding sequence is TGTGCCAGCAGCGTCTCTGGAAACACCATATATTTT. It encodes CASSVSGNTIYF.

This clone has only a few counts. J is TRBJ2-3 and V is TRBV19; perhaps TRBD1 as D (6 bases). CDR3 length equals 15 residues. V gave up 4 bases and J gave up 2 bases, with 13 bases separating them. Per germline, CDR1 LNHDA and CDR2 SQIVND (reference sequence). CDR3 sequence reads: CASSTYRVSTDTQYF. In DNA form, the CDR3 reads TGTGCCAGTAGTACGTACAGGGTATCCACAGATACGCAGTATTTT.

CDR3: CASNPLGTGGDGANVLTF. The CDR3 bases are TGTGCCAGTAACCCATTAGGGACAGGGGGCGATGGGGCCAACGTCCTGACTTTC. J is TRBJ2-6 and V is TRBV19; 12 bases line up with TRBD1. The germline gives CDR1 LNHDA, CDR2 SQIVND (reference sequence). The CDR3 contains 18 residues. Trimming removed 7 bases from V and 3 bases from J; junction bases left unmatched: 10.

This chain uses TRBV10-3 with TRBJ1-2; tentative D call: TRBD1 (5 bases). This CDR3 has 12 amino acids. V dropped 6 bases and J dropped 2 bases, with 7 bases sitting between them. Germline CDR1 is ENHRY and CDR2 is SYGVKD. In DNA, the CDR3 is TGTGCCATCAGCTGGACAAACTATGGCTACACCTTC. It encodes CAISWTNYGYTF.

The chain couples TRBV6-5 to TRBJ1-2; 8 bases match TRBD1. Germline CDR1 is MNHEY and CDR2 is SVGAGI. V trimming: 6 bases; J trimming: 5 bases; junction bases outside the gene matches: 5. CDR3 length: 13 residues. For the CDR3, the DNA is TGTGCCAGCAGACTACAGGGGGGTTATGGCTACACCTTC. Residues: CASRLQGGYGYTF.

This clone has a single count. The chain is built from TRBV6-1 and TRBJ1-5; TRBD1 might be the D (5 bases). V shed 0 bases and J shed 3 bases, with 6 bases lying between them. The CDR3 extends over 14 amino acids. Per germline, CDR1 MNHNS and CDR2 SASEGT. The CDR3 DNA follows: TGTGCCAGCAGTGAAGCCAGGGACAATCAGCCCCAGCATTTT. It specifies CASSEARDNQPQHF.

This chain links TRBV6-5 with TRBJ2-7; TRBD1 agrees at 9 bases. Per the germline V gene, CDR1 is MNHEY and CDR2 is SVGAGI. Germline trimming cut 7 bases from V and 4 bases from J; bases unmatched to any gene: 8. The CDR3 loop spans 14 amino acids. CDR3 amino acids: CASIHRGREYEQYF. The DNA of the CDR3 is TGTGCCAGCATTCACAGGGGGCGAGAGTACGAGCAGTACTTC.

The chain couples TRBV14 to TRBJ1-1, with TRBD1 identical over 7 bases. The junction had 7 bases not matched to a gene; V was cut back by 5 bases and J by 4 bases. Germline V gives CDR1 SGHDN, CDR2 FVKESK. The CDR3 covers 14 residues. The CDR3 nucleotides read TGTGCCAGCAGCTCGAACAGGGGCGTCACTGAAGCTTTCTTT. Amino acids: CASSSNRGVTEAFF.

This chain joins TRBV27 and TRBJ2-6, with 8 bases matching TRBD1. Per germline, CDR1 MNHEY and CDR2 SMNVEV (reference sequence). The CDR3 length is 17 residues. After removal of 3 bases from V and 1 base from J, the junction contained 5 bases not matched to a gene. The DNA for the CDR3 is TGTGCCAGCAGTTTGGCAGGGGGCGGGTCTGGGGCCAACGTCCTGACTTTC. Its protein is CASSLAGGGSGANVLTF.

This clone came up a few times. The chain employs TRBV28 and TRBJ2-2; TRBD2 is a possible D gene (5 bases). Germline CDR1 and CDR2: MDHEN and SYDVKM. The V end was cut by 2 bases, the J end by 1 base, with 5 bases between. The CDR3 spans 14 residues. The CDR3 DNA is TGTGCCAGCAGTTTAACTAGGAACACCGGGGAGCTGTTTTTT. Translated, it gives CASSLTRNTGELFF.

CDR3 protein: CASSDSGATDTQYF. CDR3 DNA sequence: TGTGCCAGCAGCGATAGCGGGGCCACAGATACGCAGTATTTT. The chain couples TRBV21-1 to TRBJ2-3; TRBD2, the D gene given by the table, was not confirmed from the DNA. TRBV21-1 is designated a pseudogene. The CDR3 consists of 14 residues.